The 17 T cell receptor beta chains presented below share a single source sample, sequenced in a study of blood T cell repertoires in COVID-19 (dated by TCRdb to 2020 to 2022). Library preparation used the immunoSEQ multiplex PCR assay. TCRdb's version of the immuneACCESS table is confined to in-frame rearrangements and falls short of the full clone set. An unresolved V gene accounts for under half of the shortfall where checked; the remainder is of unknown origin. The sample records some 150,000 clones, about 88% of which are singletons. The ten biggest clones cover over 0.95% of the sample. The sequencing input was PBMCs or T cells enriched from blood (not recorded which). The receptors here all came from a human donor with acute COVID-19. The donor label of this sample is uncertain.

V and J are TRBV7-3 and TRBJ2-2, with 9 bases fitting TRBD1. This CDR3 is built from 16 residues. Trimming cost V 5 bases and J 1 base; bases outside gene matches: 5. Germline V CDR1 and CDR2: SGHTA, FQGTGA. CDR3 bases: TGTGCCAGCAGCCCGGACAGGGGCCTGAACACCGGGGAGCTGTTTTTT. This gives the protein CASSPDRGLNTGELFF.

This clone was recorded only once. This sequence joins TRBV5-1 and TRBJ2-2; TRBD1 matches 7 bases. This CDR3 is built from 15 residues. With 0 bases clipped from V and 6 bases from J, the junction kept 5 bases outside the gene matches. Germline loops: CDR1 SGHRS, CDR2 YFSETQ. CDR3 nucleotides: TGCGCCAGCAGCTTGGTTCAGGGGGTCCCCGGGGAGCTGTTTTTT. Amino acid sequence: CASSLVQGVPGELFF.

This clone appeared a single time. This chain connects TRBV24-1 to TRBJ1-1, with 7 bases lining up with TRBD1. This CDR3 spans 13 amino acids. J gave up 3 bases and V 5 bases, and 2 bases lay outside the gene matches. Germline loops: CDR1 KGHDR, CDR2 SFDVKD. The CDR3 sequence: CATSGGTDTEAFF. For the CDR3, the DNA is TGTGCCACCAGTGGTGGGACAGACACTGAAGCTTTCTTT.

J is TRBJ1-2 and V is TRBV20-1, with unresolved D. This CDR3 is 11 amino acids long. Germline V gene lookup returns CDR1 DFQATT and CDR2 SNEGSKA (reference sequence). Trimming removed 2 bases at V and 8 bases at J, with 9 bases between. The CDR3 nucleotides read TGCAGTGCTAGAACTATCGGCGGCTACACCTTC. It yields the protein CSARTIGGYTF.

This chain links TRBV5-1 with TRBJ1-1; 7 positions agree with TRBD1. The CDR3 length is 13 residues. J lost 0 bases, V lost 6 bases, and 2 bases had no gene match. The V gene's germline CDR1 is SGHRS and CDR2 YFSETQ. CDR3 amino acids: CASKTGMNTEAFF. CDR3 nucleotide sequence: TGCGCCAGCAAGACAGGGATGAACACTGAAGCTTTCTTT.

This chain joins TRBV5-4 and TRBJ1-2; no firm D call. This CDR3 has 16 residues. CDR1 and CDR2 (germline): SGHNT, YYREEE (reference sequence). V was clipped by 0 bases and J by 8 bases, with 20 bases between them. CDR3 region: CASSLEAAPKFEGYTF. The CDR3 nucleotides are TGTGCCAGCAGCTTGGAGGCGGCACCGAAGTTTGAAGGCTACACCTTC. The full variable domain, its missing parts supplied by reference TRBV5-4 and TRBJ1-2, is ETGVTQSPTHLIKTRGQQVTLRCSSQSGHNTVSWYQQALGQGPQFIFQYYREEENGRGNFPPRFSGLQFPNYSSELNVNALELDDSALYLCASSLEAAPKFEGYTFGSGTRLTVV.

This clone was detected once. This chain links TRBV4-1 with TRBJ2-5; 8 bases fit TRBD1. With V trimmed by 5 bases and J by 1 base, 12 bases remained unmatched. CDR3 length: 17 amino acids. CDR1 and CDR2 (germline): MGHRA, YSYEKL. CDR3 coding DNA: TGCGCCAGCAGCGAAGCGACTTGGGACAGGACCCAAGAGACCCAGTACTTC. It translates to CASSEATWDRTQETQYF.

The V call is TRBV2, the J call TRBJ2-2, with D maybe TRBD2 (7 bases). CDR1 and CDR2 (germline): SNHLY, FYNNEI. Between the trimmed V and J ends, which lost 2 bases and 5 bases, there was a span of 18 bases. The CDR3 loop spans 17 amino acids. The CDR3 coding sequence is TGTGCCAGCAGTGAATCCGCTGGGGGGGCCAAGACCGGGGAGCTGTTTTTT. Translating it yields CASSESAGGAKTGELFF.

This sequence joins TRBV5-4 and TRBJ2-7; a weak D match, TRBD1 (5 bases). V shed 0 bases and J shed 0 bases, with 10 bases lying between them. Germline V gives CDR1 SGHNT, CDR2 YYREEE (reference sequence). The CDR3 length is 15 residues. The CDR3 here is CASSLEGPSSYEQYF. The CDR3 nucleotides are TGTGCCAGCAGCTTGGAGGGGCCGAGCTCCTACGAGCAGTACTTC. The variable domain in full, with the rest retrieved from reference TRBV5-4 and TRBJ2-7, is ETGVTQSPTHLIKTRGQQVTLRCSSQSGHNTVSWYQQALGQGPQFIFQYYREEENGRGNFPPRFSGLQFPNYSSELNVNALELDDSALYLCASSLEGPSSYEQYFGPGTRLTVT.

This chain joins TRBV7-2 and TRBJ2-5, with D maybe TRBD2 (6 bases). Per the germline V gene, CDR1 is SGHTA and CDR2 is FQGNSA. This CDR3 region has 15 residues. Trimming shortened V by 1 base and J by 4 bases, and 13 bases separated the two germline ends. The CDR3 DNA is TGTGCCAGCAGCTTAGGGTTTACTAGCCGAGAGACCCAGTACTTC. Amino acids: CASSLGFTSRETQYF.

V is TRBV6-6 and J is TRBJ2-5, with 8 bases lining up with TRBD1. Germline V lookup: CDR1 MNHNY, CDR2 SVGAGI (reference sequence). CDR3 size: 13 residues. V lost 8 bases to trimming and J lost 3 bases; unmatched junction nucleotides: 5. CDR3 in DNA: TGTGCCAGCGAGGACAGGGTCAAAGAGACCCAGTACTTC. This gives the protein CASEDRVKETQYF.

The CDR3 region has the DNA TGTGCCAGCAGTTTCAGGGGGGTCAGGAATCAGCCCCAGCATTTT. Its protein is CASSFRGVRNQPQHF. The chain links TRBV6-2 or TRBV6-3 to TRBJ1-5; the match to TRBD1 covers 7 bases. In germline, CDR1 is MNHEY, CDR2 SVGEGT. This CDR3 is 15 amino acids long. J lost 4 bases, V lost 4 bases, and 7 bases had no gene match.

The chain couples TRBV3-1 (or the pseudogene TRBV3-2) to TRBJ1-1, with TRBD1 as a possible D gene (5 bases). This CDR3 has 16 residues. Germline V gene sequence: CDR1 LGHDT, CDR2 YNNKEL (reference sequence). Trimming shortened V by 1 base and J by 1 base, and 13 bases separated the two germline ends. As DNA, the CDR3 is TGTGCCAGCAGCCAAGGGGTCGGGGGGTCGAACACTGAAGCTTTCTTT. Translated, it gives CASSQGVGGSNTEAFF.

V gene TRBV9 combines with J gene TRBJ2-5; TRBD1 matches at 7 bases. The trim removed 4 bases at V and 5 bases at J, leaving 11 bases unmatched. The CDR3 contains 15 residues. Germline values: CDR1 SGDLS, CDR2 YYNGEE. The CDR3 region has the DNA TGTGCCAGCAGCCCTCGACAGGGCTTAATGGAGACCCAGTACTTC. This gives the protein CASSPRQGLMETQYF.

About this clone itself: One end of the junction varies from germline; a read error may be responsible. The rearrangement uses TRBV10-3 and TRBJ2-7; tentatively, D is TRBD1 (5 bases). The CDR3 is made up of 11 amino acids. Germline CDR1 and CDR2: ENHRY and SYGVKD. Here the CDR3 DNA reads TGTGCCATCAGTGAGTCGGGCAGACAGCGCTTC. It yields the protein CAISESGRQRF.

This chain uses TRBV29-1 with TRBJ2-1; 8 positions match TRBD2. Germline CDR1 SQVTM, CDR2 ANQGSEA. Losses at the gene ends were 5 bases for V and 7 bases for J; bases not matched to a gene: 10. The CDR3 is 14 amino acids. The CDR3 is CSVTTGGQENEQFF. CDR3 in DNA: TGCAGCGTTACAACGGGGGGGCAGGAGAATGAGCAGTTCTTC.

The rearrangement joins TRBV11-2 to TRBJ2-3, with TRBD2 matching 7 bases. This CDR3 has 16 residues. V shed 0 bases and J 4 bases; nucleotides not matched to a gene: 7. The germline CDR1 and CDR2 sequences are SGHAT and FQNNGV. Here the CDR3 DNA reads TGTGCCAGCAGCTTAGATCTGCGGGGGTGGGCAGATACGCAGTATTTT. The encoded protein is CASSLDLRGWADTQYF. Variable domain in full (rest from reference TRBV11-2 and TRBJ2-3): EAGVAQSPRYKIIEKRQSVAFWCNPISGHATLYWYQQILGQGPKLLIQFQNNGVVDDSQLPKDRFSAERLKGVDSTLKIQPAKLEDSAVYLCASSLDLRGWADTQYFGPGTRLTVL.